The rows below give T cell receptor beta chains drawn from one sample of a study of Ad26.COV2.S vaccination and SARS-CoV-2 variants. Assay: immunoSEQ multiplex PCR; the TCRdb copy retains only in-frame clones and omits some. The table lists 400,000 or so clones, roughly nine tenths of them singletons, with around 3.4% in the top ten. The sample in question was peripheral blood, obtained in a trial of Ad26.COV2.S vaccine versus placebo. The receptors stem from a person between 18 and 60 years old who received the Ad26.COV2.S COVID-19 vaccine or a placebo. The CDR3 runs from the conserved cysteine through the conserved F or W. The D gene is left open where the match is weak. Where a row states a size, it is once, few, many or the class of an expanded clone; other rows omit it.

>TRBD1|TRBV6-6|TRBJ1-5|few
TGTGCCAGCAGTTACCCAGGGGGCGGTCAGCCCCAGCATTTT
CASSYPGGGQPQHF
>-|TRBV7-9|TRBJ2-7|-
TGTGCCAGCAGCGCAGCCGGGGCCACAGCAGGGGAGCAGTACTTC
CASSAAGATAGEQYF
>-|TRBV12-3/TRBV12-4|TRBJ2-5|-
TGTGCCAGCAGTTTTTCTAGAAAAGAGACCCAGTACTTC
CASSFSRKETQYF
>-|TRBV5-5|TRBJ2-3|-
TGTGCCAGCAGCCGGGGTCAGGACTGGGCAGATACGCAGTATTTT
CASSRGQDWADTQYF
>TRBD2|TRBV4-1|TRBJ2-7|-
TGCGCCAGCAGCCAAGACGGACTAGGGATTACCTACGAGCAGTACTTC
CASSQDGLGITYEQYF
>-|TRBV5-6|TRBJ2-5|once
TGTGCCAGCAGCTTGGAGGTAGGGAGAGAGACCCAGTACTTC
CASSLEVGRETQYF
>-|TRBV10-3|TRBJ2-2|-
TGTGCCATCAGTGATGGGCAGGGCGGTACCGGGGAGCTGTTTTTT
CAISDGQGGTGELFF
>-|TRBV5-1|TRBJ1-1|-
TGCGCCAGCAGTACGGGGCCTCGGAACACTGAAGCTTTCTTT
CASSTGPRNTEAFF
>-|TRBV27|TRBJ2-1|-
TGTGCCAGCACCCGGCTAACAGGGTACTACAATGAGCAGTTCTTC
CASTRLTGYYNEQFF
>TRBD2|TRBV4-1|TRBJ2-5|-
TGCGCCAGCAGACGAGGGACTAGCGGACAAGAGACCCAGTACTTC
CASRRGTSGQETQYF
>TRBD1|TRBV7-9|TRBJ2-2|-
TGTGCCAGCAGCTTCGGACAGGCTAACACCGGGGAGCTGTTTTTT
CASSFGQANTGELFF
>TRBD2|TRBV19|TRBJ2-7|-
TGTGCCAGTAGTATAACGCTAGCGGGGGCCCACGAGCAGTACTTC
CASSITLAGAHEQYF
>TRBD1|TRBV14|TRBJ1-2|once
TGTGCCAGCAGCCAAGGGGGACAGGGTAACGGCTACACCTTC
CASSQGGQGNGYTF
>-|TRBV7-6|TRBJ1-2|-
TGTGCCAGCAGAGAGGGGTTAAACTATGGCTACACCTTC
CASREGLNYGYTF
>-|TRBV7-8|TRBJ1-4|-
TGTGCCAGCAGCTCTCACCGAGGACGGGGATCTAATGAAAAACTGTTTTTT
CASSSHRGRGSNEKLFF
>-|TRBV4-1|TRBJ1-2|few
TGCGCCAGCAGCCAATTGGGTACGGATGGCTACACCTTC
CASSQLGTDGYTF
>-|TRBV5-1|TRBJ1-4|-
TGCGCCAGCAGCACAAGGACAGCGCCGGAAAAACTGTTTTTT
CASSTRTAPEKLFF
>-|TRBV6-5|TRBJ2-2|-
TGTGCCAGCAACGACCGCCCTGGGGAGCTGTTTTTT
CASNDRPGELFF
>-|TRBV18|TRBJ1-2|-
TGTGCCAGCTCACCGACAGAGTACTATGGCTACACCTTC
CASSPTEYYGYTF
>TRBD1|TRBV18|TRBJ2-5|-
TGTGCCACCAGGGACAGGGAAGAGACCCAGTACTTC
CATRDREETQYF
>-|TRBV7-9|TRBJ1-4|-
TGTGCCAGCAGCTTAACCGGAGGGACAACAACTAATGAAAAACTGTTTTTT
CASSLTGGTTTNEKLFF
>TRBD2|TRBV19|TRBJ2-1|-
TGTGCCAGTAGTAGCCAGCGGGGGGGCCGGGAGCAGTTCTTC
CASSSQRGGREQFF
>TRBD2|TRBV11-2|TRBJ2-4|-
TGTGCCAGCAGCCCCGGGGGGAGCGGGGGAGATATAGCCAAAAACATTCAGTACTTC
CASSPGGSGGDIAKNIQYF
>-|TRBV27|TRBJ1-1|-
TGTGCCAGCACCTCCGCGGGACAAGCGAAAGCTTTCTTT
CASTSAGQAKAFF
>-|TRBV18|TRBJ2-1|-
TGTGCCAGCTCACCACCCCTTGGGGCGATGCCCGCCGGGTCGATCTTC
CASSPPLGAMPAGSIF
>TRBD2|TRBV7-9|TRBJ2-2|-
TGTGCCAGCAGCAAGCGGACTAGCGGGGGGGCCCCCGGGGAGCTGTTTTTT
CASSKRTSGGAPGELFF
>-|TRBV9|TRBJ2-3|once
TGTGCCAGCAGCGTAAGTGCAAGGACAGATACGCAGTATTTT
CASSVSARTDTQYF
>TRBD1|TRBV6-6|TRBJ1-4|-
TGTGCCAGCAGTTCACGAAGTCAGGGGGGTGAAAAACTGTTTTTT
CASSSRSQGGEKLFF
>-|TRBV19|TRBJ1-2|-
TGTGCCAGTAGTGACAGACCTAACTATGGCTACACCTTC
CASSDRPNYGYTF
>-|TRBV11-2|TRBJ1-1|-
TGTGCCAGCAGCTTAGGATTACAAGATGAAGCTTTCTTT
CASSLGLQDEAFF
>-|TRBV4-1|TRBJ1-3|-
TGCGCCAGCAGCCATGGAAGCTCTGGAAACACCATATATTTT
CASSHGSSGNTIYF
>-|TRBV28|TRBJ1-1|-
TGTGCCACCGTTACGAACACTGAAGCTTTCTTT
CATVTNTEAFF